A single T cell receptor (beta chain) is shown here with its context. Its cognate antigen is unknown. Germline loops: CDR1 SNHLY, CDR2 FYNNEI. The V end was cut by 7 bases, the J end by 2 bases, with 21 bases between. This CDR3 contains 16 residues. These data originate in a study of CD8+ T cells in alopecia areata. Study-level findings and limits: Clarity of TCR sharing across patients fell short of that in mice, possibly HLA-related.

Following extraction, RNA underwent reverse transcription to cDNA, which served as the sequencing template. Clones were read by immunoSEQ multiplex PCR, and TCRdb kept only the in-frame ones, dropping some. The data show 140,000 to 150,000 clones, with around two thirds seen just once and 30% to 45% held by the top ten. Separation by sorting yielded CD4+ and CD8+ T cells from PBMCs. Specimen: CD8+ T cells sorted from blood. The sequence was collected from a human donor in good health. The genes are TRBV2 and TRBJ2-7; D is tentatively TRBD1 or TRBD2 (6 bases each). The CDR3 spells CASTDLGGQFTYEQYF. As DNA, the CDR3 is TGTGCCAGCACCGATTTGGGGGGACAATTTACCTACGAGCAGTACTTC. Full variable domain (missing parts from reference TRBV2 and TRBJ2-7): EPEVTQTPSHQVTQMGQEVILRCVPISNHLYFYWYRQILGQKVEFLVSFYNNEISEKSEIFDDQFSVERPDGSNFTLKIRSTKLEDSAMYFCASTDLGGQFTYEQYFGPGTRLTVT.